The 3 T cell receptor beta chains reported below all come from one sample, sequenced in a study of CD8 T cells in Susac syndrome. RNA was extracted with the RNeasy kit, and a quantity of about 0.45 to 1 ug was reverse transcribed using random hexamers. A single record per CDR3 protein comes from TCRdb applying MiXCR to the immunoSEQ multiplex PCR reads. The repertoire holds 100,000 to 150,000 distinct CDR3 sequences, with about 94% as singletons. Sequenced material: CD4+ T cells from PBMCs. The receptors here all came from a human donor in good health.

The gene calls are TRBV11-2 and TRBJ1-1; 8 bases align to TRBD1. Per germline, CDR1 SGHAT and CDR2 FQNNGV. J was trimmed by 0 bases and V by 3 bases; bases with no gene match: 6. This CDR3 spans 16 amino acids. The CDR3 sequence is CASSLRTGLLNTEAFF. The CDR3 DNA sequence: TGTGCCAGCAGCTTGAGGACAGGGCTCTTGAACACTGAAGCTTTCTTT.

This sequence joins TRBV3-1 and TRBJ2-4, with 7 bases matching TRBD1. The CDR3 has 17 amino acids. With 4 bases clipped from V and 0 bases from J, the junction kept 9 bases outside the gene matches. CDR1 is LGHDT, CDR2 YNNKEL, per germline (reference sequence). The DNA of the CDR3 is TGTGCCAGCAGCCCCCCCAACAGGGGCCTAGCCAAAAACATTCAGTACTTC. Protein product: CASSPPNRGLAKNIQYF.

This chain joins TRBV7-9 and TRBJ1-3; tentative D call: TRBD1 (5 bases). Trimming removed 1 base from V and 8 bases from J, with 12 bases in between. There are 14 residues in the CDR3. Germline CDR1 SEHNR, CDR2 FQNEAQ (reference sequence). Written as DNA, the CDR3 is TGTGCCAGCAGCTTAGTACAGGCACCGGACACCATATATTTT. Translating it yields CASSLVQAPDTIYF.